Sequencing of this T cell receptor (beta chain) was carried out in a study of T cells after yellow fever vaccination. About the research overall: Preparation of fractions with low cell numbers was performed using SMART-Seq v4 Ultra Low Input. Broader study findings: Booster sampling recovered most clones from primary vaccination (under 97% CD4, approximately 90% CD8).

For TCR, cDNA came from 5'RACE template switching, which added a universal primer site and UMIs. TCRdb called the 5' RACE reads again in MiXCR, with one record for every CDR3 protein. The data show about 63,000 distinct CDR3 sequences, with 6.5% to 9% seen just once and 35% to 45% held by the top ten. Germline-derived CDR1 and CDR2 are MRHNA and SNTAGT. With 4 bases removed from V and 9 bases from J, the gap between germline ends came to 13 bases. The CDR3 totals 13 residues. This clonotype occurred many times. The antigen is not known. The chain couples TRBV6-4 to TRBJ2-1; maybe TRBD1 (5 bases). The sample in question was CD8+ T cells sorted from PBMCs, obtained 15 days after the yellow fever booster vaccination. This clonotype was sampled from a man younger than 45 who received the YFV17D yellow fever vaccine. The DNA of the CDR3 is TGTGCCAGCAGTGGCTCCACAGGCGGTGAGCAGTTCTTC. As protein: CASSGSTGGEQFF.